This T cell receptor (beta chain) was obtained from a study of PD-1 blockade in classical Hodgkin lymphoma. Regarding the study as a whole: After ASCT, patients who started nivolumab under 1 year later were excluded. By C4D1, diversity of CD4+ TCRs had risen significantly, whereas that of CD8+ TCRs had not. Possible causes of repertoire differences, disease activity or prior therapy, remain undefined.

This clone was counted once. The antigen is undetermined. Sequencing was performed with immunoSEQ multiplex PCR; in TCRdb, only in-frame clones are kept and a portion is missing. The repertoire consists of 65,000 to 95,000 clones, with 89% occurring once and the leading ten covering approximately 22%. Exposure to brentuximab vedotin varied, and each patient had relapsed following autologous stem cell transplantation. Complete response, partial response or progressive disease constituted the best responses recorded. Sequences were derived from peripheral blood mononuclear cells (PBMCs), sampled at baseline. The TCR was taken from a human donor with classical Hodgkin lymphoma.

CDR3 DNA sequence: TGTGCCAGCAGCTTAGTCCCAGTACGTTCCCTTGATACCTACGAGCAGTACTTC. This gives the protein CASSLVPVRSLDTYEQYF. J is TRBJ2-7 and V is TRBV11-2, with D unresolved. V lost 1 base and J lost 2, with 21 bases in between. Per germline, CDR1 SGHAT and CDR2 FQNNGV. The CDR3 spans 18 residues.